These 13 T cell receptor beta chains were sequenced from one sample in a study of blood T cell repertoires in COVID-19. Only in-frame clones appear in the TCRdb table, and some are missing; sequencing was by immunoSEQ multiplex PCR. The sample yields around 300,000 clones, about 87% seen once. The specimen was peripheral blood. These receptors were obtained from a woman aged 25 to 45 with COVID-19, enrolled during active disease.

The DNA for the CDR3 is TGCGCCAGCAGCCAGAGTGGGCCATTTGTAAGAGAGACCCAGTACTTC. The encoded protein is CASSQSGPFVRETQYF. This rearrangement joins TRBV4-1 to TRBJ2-5; D not resolved. Deletions cut 3 bases from V and 4 bases from J, with 18 bases between. CDR3 length: 16 amino acids. Germline V gives CDR1 MGHRA, CDR2 YSYEKL.

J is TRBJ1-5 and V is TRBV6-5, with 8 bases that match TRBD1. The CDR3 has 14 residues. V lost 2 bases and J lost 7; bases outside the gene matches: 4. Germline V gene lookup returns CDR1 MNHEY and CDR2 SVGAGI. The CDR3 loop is CASSYTGGGQPQHF. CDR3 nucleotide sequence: TGTGCCAGCAGTTACACAGGGGGGGGACAGCCCCAGCATTTT.

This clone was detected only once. The CDR3 sequence is CASSPAGINISPLHF. Here the CDR3 DNA reads TGTGCCAGCAGCCCCGCAGGGATCAATATTTCACCCCTCCACTTT. The chain employs TRBV6-6 and TRBJ1-6, with D possibly matching TRBD1 (5 bases). The CDR3 consists of 15 residues. Per the germline V gene, CDR1 is MNHNY and CDR2 is SVGAGI (reference sequence). The V end lost 6 bases, the J end lost 9 bases, and 18 bases lay between the germline ends.

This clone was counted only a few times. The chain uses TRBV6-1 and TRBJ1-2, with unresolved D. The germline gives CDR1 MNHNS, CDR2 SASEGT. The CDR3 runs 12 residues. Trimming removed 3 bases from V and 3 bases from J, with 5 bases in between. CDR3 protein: CASSEIDYGYTF. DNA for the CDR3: TGTGCCAGCAGTGAGATAGACTATGGCTACACCTTC.

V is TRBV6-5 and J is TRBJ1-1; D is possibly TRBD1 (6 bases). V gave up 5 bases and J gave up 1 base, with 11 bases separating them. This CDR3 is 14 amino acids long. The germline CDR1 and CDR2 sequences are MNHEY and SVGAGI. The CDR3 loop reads CASSRQATNTEAFF. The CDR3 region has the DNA TGTGCCAGCAGTAGACAGGCGACGAACACTGAAGCTTTCTTT.

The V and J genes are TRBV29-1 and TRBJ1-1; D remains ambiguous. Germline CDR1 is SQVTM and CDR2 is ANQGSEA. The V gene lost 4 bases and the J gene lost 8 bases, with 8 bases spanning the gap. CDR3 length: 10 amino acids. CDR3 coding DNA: TGCAGCGTTGTGGGCGTCGAAGCTTTCTTT. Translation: CSVVGVEAFF.

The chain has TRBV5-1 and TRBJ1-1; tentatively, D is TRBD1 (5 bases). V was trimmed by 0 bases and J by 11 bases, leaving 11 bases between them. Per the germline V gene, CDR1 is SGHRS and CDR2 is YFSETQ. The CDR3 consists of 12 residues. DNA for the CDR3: TGCGCCAGCAGCTTGGGTGGGGCTCGGGCTTTCTTT. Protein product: CASSLGGARAFF.

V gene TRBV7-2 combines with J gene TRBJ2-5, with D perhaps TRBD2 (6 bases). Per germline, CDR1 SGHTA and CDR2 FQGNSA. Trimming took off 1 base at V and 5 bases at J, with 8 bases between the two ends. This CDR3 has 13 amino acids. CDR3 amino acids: CASSLVAAETQYF. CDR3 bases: TGTGCCAGCAGCTTAGTAGCGGCGGAGACCCAGTACTTC. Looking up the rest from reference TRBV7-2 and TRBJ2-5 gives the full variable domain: GAGVSQSPSNKVTEKGKDVELRCDPISGHTALYWYRQSLGQGLEFLIYFQGNSAPDKSGLPSDRFSAERTGGSVSTLTIQRTQQEDSAVYLCASSLVAAETQYFGPGTRLLVL.

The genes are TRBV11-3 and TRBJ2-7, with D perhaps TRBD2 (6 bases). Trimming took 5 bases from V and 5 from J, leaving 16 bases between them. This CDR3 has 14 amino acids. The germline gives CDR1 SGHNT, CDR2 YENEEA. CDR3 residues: CASSRRLRGDEQYF. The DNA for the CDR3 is TGTGCCAGCAGCCGAAGGTTGCGGGGAGACGAGCAGTACTTC.

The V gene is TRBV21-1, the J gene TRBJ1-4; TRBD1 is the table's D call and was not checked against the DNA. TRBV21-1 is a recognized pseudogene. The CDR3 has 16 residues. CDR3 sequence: CASGAGVSWVGEKLFF. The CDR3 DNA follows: TGTGCCAGCGGGGCAGGGGTCAGTTGGGTGGGTGAAAAACTGTTTTTT.

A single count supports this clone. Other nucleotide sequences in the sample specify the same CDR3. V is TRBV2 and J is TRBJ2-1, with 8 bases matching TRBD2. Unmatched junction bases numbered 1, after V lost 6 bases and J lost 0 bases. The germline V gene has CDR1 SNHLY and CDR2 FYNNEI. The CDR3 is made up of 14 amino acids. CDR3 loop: CASRRGGSYNEQFF. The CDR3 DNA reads TGTGCCAGCAGACGGGGGGGCTCCTACAATGAGCAGTTCTTC. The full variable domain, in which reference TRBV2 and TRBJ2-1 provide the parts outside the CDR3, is EPEVTQTPSHQVTQMGQEVILRCVPISNHLYFYWYRQILGQKVEFLVSFYNNEISEKSEIFDDQFSVERPDGSNFTLKIRSTKLEDSAMYFCASRRGGSYNEQFFGPGTRLTVL.

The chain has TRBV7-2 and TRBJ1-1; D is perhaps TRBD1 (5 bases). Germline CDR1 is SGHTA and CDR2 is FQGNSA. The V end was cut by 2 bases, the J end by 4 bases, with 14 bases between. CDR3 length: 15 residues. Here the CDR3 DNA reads TGTGCCAGCAGCTTACTTCAGGGTTTGGGCACTGAAGCTTTCTTT. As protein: CASSLLQGLGTEAFF.

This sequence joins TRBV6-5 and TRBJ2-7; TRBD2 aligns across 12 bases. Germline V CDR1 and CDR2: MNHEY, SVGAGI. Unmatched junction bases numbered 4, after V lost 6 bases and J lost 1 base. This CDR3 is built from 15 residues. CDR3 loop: CASSLGLAGSYEQYF. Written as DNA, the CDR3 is TGTGCCAGCAGCCTAGGACTAGCGGGGTCCTACGAGCAGTACTTC.